This T cell receptor (beta chain) was sequenced for a study of blood T cell repertoires in COVID-19 (dated by TCRdb to the early 2020s). Looking at the study overall: Collaborator samples came from the United States, Italy and Spain and covered acute and convalescent phases of COVID-19. Sample metadata almost always included a de-identified subject ID, COVID-19 status, age in years and sex. HLA class I and class II types, where available, came from metadata supplied by the sample provider rather than from assay-based typing. Deeply sampled blood TCRbeta repertoires from subjects exposed to, actively infected with, or recovered from COVID-19 were included in the dataset. The samples were drawn from two sources: the first 160 participants of the ongoing ImmuneRACE study, and over 1,000 subjects contributed by 6 global collaborators. The repertoires were released in a freely available public database intended as a resource for research on the immune response to SARS-CoV-2. The material from the prospective study consisted of cDNA or gDNA derived from T cells, B-cell-depleted T cells, or PBMCs. What the authors observed across the whole study: Clinical and demographic metadata were provided uncurated, with the amount varying by source and participant.

Comment on this clone: Its antigen is still unknown. No qualities accompany the bases; no much larger clone lies one base away.

TCRbeta CDR3 regions were amplified from genomic DNA using the immunoSEQ Assay, a bias-controlled multiplex PCR. For the original study's pipeline: The number of nucleated cells in each sample was estimated from the amplification of reference gene primers within the assay. To quantify the absolute abundance of each unique TCRbeta CDR3 rearrangement, sequence reads were collapsed and filtered. Productive Simpson clonality was computed per sample as the square root of Simpson's diversity index over productive rearrangements. In TCRdb, the immuneACCESS table is reduced to in-frame sequences with V and J assigned. These tables do not hold every clone; where another copy was compared, an unresolved V gene accounts for under half, and the others remain unexplained. That table gives V, J and clone size, and the DNA gave D and trimming. This sample gives 140,000 to 150,000 clones in total; around 87% of them show up just once. The ten largest account for approximately 6.2% of the sample.

Each collaborating institution followed its own protocols to collect whole blood in K2EDTA tubes. Collaborator samples were shipped for TCRbeta analysis as frozen whole blood, isolated PBMCs, or DNA extracted from either sample type. Clipping removes 1 base from V and 6 bases from J, with 4 as the unmatched junction base count. The CDR3 sequence holds 15 residues, the cysteine and phenylalanine included. Solely the CDR3 DNA is kept, with 45 bases framed from the first base. CDR1 and CDR2 are drawn from the germline V gene: MGHRA, YSYEKL. This clonotype was sampled from a man aged 80 or over with acute or convalescent COVID-19. Specimen: peripheral blood. The chain uses TRBV4-1 and TRBJ1-4; a stretch of 8 junction bases matches TRBD1. The DNA is as follows: TGCGCCAGCAGCCAAGGGACAGGGAGGGATGAAAAACTGTTTTTT. It translates as CASSQGTGRDEKLFF.